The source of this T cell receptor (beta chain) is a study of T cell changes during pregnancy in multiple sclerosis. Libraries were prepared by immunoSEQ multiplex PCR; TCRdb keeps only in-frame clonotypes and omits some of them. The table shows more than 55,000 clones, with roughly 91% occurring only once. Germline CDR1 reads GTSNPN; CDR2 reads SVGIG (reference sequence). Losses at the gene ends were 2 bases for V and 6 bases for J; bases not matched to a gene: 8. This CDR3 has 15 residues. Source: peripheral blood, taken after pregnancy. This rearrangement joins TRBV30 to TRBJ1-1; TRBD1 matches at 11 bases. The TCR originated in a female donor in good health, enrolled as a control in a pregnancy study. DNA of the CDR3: TGTGCCTGGAGTAATGGACAGGGGGCAGTTGCTGAAGCTTTCTTT. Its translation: CAWSNGQGAVAEAFF.